Each of the 3 T cell receptor beta chains below was sequenced from the same sample in a study of T cell repertoires in cytomegalovirus infection. A single record per CDR3 protein comes from TCRdb applying MiXCR to the reads. The sample lists 200,000 or so distinct CDR3 sequences; about 21% were seen once. The sample was PBMCs. These receptors all stem from a human donor in good health (CMV status not recorded). Some clones in this sample may be carry-over from other donors' samples.

This clonotype was detected a few times. V usage is TRBV4-2 and J usage is TRBJ1-6, with 8 bases matching TRBD1. This CDR3 has 14 residues. Germline V gives CDR1 LGHNA, CDR2 YNFKEQ. J lost 15 bases, V lost 1 base, and 8 bases had no gene match. CDR3 region: CASSQGGQGAILHF. DNA of the CDR3: TGTGCCAGCAGCCAAGGGGGTCAGGGGGCGATCCTCCACTTT.

The rearrangement joins TRBV28 to TRBJ2-5; TRBD2 aligns across 8 bases. From germline, CDR1 is MDHEN and CDR2 SYDVKM. This CDR3 spans 17 amino acids. Germline trimming cut 6 bases from V and 4 bases from J; bases unmatched to any gene: 16. Written as DNA, the CDR3 is TGTGCCAGCAGCCCTGGACTAGCTGGGGAGTGGGGAGAGACCCAGTACTTC. This codes for CASSPGLAGEWGETQYF.

The sample holds many counts of this clonotype. The chain uses TRBV7-2 and TRBJ2-5, with D perhaps TRBD2 (5 bases). The CDR3 runs to 13 residues. Germline lookup yields CDR1 SGHTA and CDR2 FQGNSA. Trimming stripped 2 bases from V and 7 bases from J, with 11 bases between. The CDR3 reads CASSLNLAGTQYF. CDR3 in DNA: TGTGCCAGCAGCTTAAACCTTGCGGGGACCCAGTACTTC.